These 19 T cell receptor beta chains share one sample of origin, sequenced in a study of shared clonotypes between healthy human individuals. The repertoire was sequenced with immunoSEQ multiplex PCR; TCRdb's copy has only in-frame clones and lacks some. The data show around 720,000 clones, 73% seen once. Input material: memory CD4+ T cells sorted from blood. Indicated subset: CD45RA-negative fraction. These TCRs come from a woman aged 25 to 45 in good health.

The chain carries TRBV14 and TRBJ2-2; no definite D call. The germline gives CDR1 SGHDN, CDR2 FVKESK. This CDR3 has 14 residues. V was pared by 6 bases and J by 5 bases, with 13 bases between. The CDR3 sequence: CASSRAFGTGELFF. CDR3 sequence (DNA): TGTGCCAGCAGTCGAGCATTTGGGACCGGGGAGCTGTTTTTT.

This clone showed up just once. This sequence joins TRBV11-2 and TRBJ2-1; tentatively, D is TRBD2 (6 bases). Trimming removed 1 base from V and 10 bases from J, with 11 bases in between. CDR1 and CDR2 (germline): SGHAT, FQNNGV. This CDR3 is 13 amino acids long. CDR3 protein: CASSLVGRGEQFF. CDR3 bases: TGTGCCAGCAGCTTAGTTGGGCGGGGCGAGCAGTTCTTC.

This chain uses TRBV28 with TRBJ1-1, with D hard to call. Trimming pared 8 bases from V and 0 bases from J, leaving 7 bases between. CDR3 length equals 12 residues. From germline, CDR1 is MDHEN and CDR2 SYDVKM. The CDR3 bases are TGTGCCAGCCGGCTTTTGAACACTGAAGCTTTCTTT. Translation: CASRLLNTEAFF.

The chain uses TRBV28 and TRBJ2-1; perhaps TRBD2 as D (6 bases). The CDR3 covers 15 residues. Looked up from germline, CDR1 is MDHEN and CDR2 is SYDVKM. V was clipped by 6 bases and J by 3 bases, with 15 bases between them. CDR3 nucleotides: TGTGCCAGCAGGGATGCCGGGACTTTCTACAATGAGCAGTTCTTC. Protein sequence: CASRDAGTFYNEQFF.

This clone appeared a single time. The rearrangement links TRBV7-2 to TRBJ2-7, with D possibly matching TRBD1 (6 bases). The CDR3 totals 13 residues. Trimming left V 2 bases short and J 4 bases short, with 9 bases between. Germline V lookup: CDR1 SGHTA, CDR2 FQGNSA. As DNA, the CDR3 is TGTGCCAGCAGCTTAACGGGGACATACGAGCAGTACTTC. This sequence encodes CASSLTGTYEQYF.

This rearrangement joins TRBV30 to TRBJ1-2, with D hard to call. V dropped 0 bases and J dropped 1 base, with 18 bases sitting between them. The CDR3 has 17 residues. Germline CDR1 is GTSNPN and CDR2 is SVGIG (reference sequence). The CDR3 here is CAWSVQRSTWLNYGYTF. CDR3 nucleotides: TGTGCCTGGAGTGTTCAGCGATCAACCTGGCTTAACTATGGCTACACCTTC.

Worth noting for this clone: This sample also contains other DNA sequences that code for the same CDR3. The chain joins TRBV18 to TRBJ1-1; perhaps TRBD1 as D (6 bases). The CDR3 runs 14 residues. The germline gives CDR1 KGHSH, CDR2 LQKENI. The germline V and J ends were trimmed by 6 bases and 0 bases, with 11 bases remaining between them. CDR3 sequence: CASSLGQLNTEAFF. The CDR3 DNA reads as TGTGCCAGCTCCCTAGGACAGTTGAACACTGAAGCTTTCTTT.

The chain is built from TRBV28 and TRBJ1-2; 8 nucleotides match TRBD1. This CDR3 spans 17 amino acids. Looked up from germline, CDR1 is MDHEN and CDR2 is SYDVKM. Trimming cost V 5 bases and J 0 bases; bases outside gene matches: 11. The CDR3 region has the DNA TGTGCCAGCAGTACACCGGGACAGGTGCCCTCTAACTATGGCTACACCTTC. Encoded protein: CASSTPGQVPSNYGYTF.

The chain links TRBV28 to TRBJ1-1; no definite D call. This CDR3 is 12 amino acids long. CDR1 and CDR2 (germline): MDHEN, SYDVKM. The V end was cut by 6 bases, the J end by 10 bases, with 15 bases between. This chain's CDR3 is CASRVGEGRAFF. The CDR3 DNA sequence: TGTGCCAGCAGGGTGGGTGAAGGGAGAGCTTTCTTT.

V is TRBV5-1 and J is TRBJ2-1; D tentatively fits TRBD1 or TRBD2 (5 bases each). The CDR3 is 15 amino acids. The ends were cut back, 2 bases at V and 7 bases at J, with 16 bases in the middle. Germline values: CDR1 SGHRS, CDR2 YFSETQ. The CDR3 DNA reads TGCGCCAGCAGCTTTGGGCAGGGCTGGGGGAATGAGCAGTTCTTC. Residues: CASSFGQGWGNEQFF.

In this sample, this clone turned up once. This chain uses TRBV7-9 with TRBJ2-3; D uncertain. Germline V CDR1 and CDR2: SEHNR, FQNEAQ (reference sequence). The CDR3 is made up of 13 amino acids. V was pared by 1 base and J by 6 bases, with 8 bases between. This CDR3 reads CASSLGSPDTQYF. The CDR3 DNA follows: TGTGCCAGCAGCTTAGGTTCCCCCGATACGCAGTATTTT. The full variable domain, rest sourced from reference TRBV7-9 and TRBJ2-3, is DTGVSQNPRHKITKRGQNVTFRCDPISEHNRLYWYRQTLGQGPEFLTYFQNEAQLEKSRLLSDRFSAERPKGSFSTLEIQRTEQGDSAMYLCASSLGSPDTQYFGPGTRLTVL.

This clone was counted a single time. The chain employs TRBV28 and TRBJ2-7; D might be TRBD1 or TRBD2, each matching 5 bases. V shed 5 bases and J shed 0 bases, with 17 bases lying between them. This CDR3 region has 16 residues. The V gene's germline CDR1 is MDHEN and CDR2 SYDVKM. CDR3 loop: CASSLKRGSLSYEQYF. The CDR3 region has the DNA TGTGCCAGCAGTCTCAAGAGGGGCAGCCTCTCCTACGAGCAGTACTTC.

This clone has more than one count but fewer than ten. The V gene is TRBV6-5, the J gene TRBJ2-7; 9 bases agree with TRBD1. The CDR3 spans 14 residues. Trimming at V came to 2 bases and at J to 3 bases, leaving 2 bases not matched to a gene. The germline gives CDR1 MNHEY, CDR2 SVGAGI. This CDR3 is CASSYEDRGYEQYF. In DNA, the CDR3 is TGTGCCAGCAGTTACGAGGACAGGGGCTACGAGCAGTACTTC.

This clone was seen once. The rearrangement uses TRBV29-1 and TRBJ2-7; 9 bases fit TRBD1. The ends lost 5 bases at V and 5 bases at J; junction bases unmatched: 4. The CDR3 consists of 12 residues. Germline CDR1 reads SQVTM; CDR2 reads ANQGSEA. As DNA, the CDR3 is TGCAGCGTTCTGGACAGGGGACACGAGCAGTACTTC. Its translation: CSVLDRGHEQYF.

The gene calls are TRBV11-3 and TRBJ2-7; 13 nucleotides match TRBD2. CDR1 and CDR2 from the germline V gene are SGHNT and YENEEA. V lost 3 bases, J lost 5 bases, and 4 bases stayed unmatched. The CDR3 is made up of 15 amino acids. The CDR3 protein is CASSLGLAGTHEQYF. The CDR3 coding sequence is TGTGCCAGCAGCTTGGGACTAGCGGGAACCCACGAGCAGTACTTC.

V and J are TRBV28 and TRBJ1-5; no reliable D call. Germline CDR1 and CDR2: MDHEN and SYDVKM. The CDR3 totals 12 residues. Trimming took 7 bases from V and 6 from J, leaving 10 bases between them. This CDR3 reads CASTQGSQPQHF. The DNA for the CDR3 is TGTGCCAGCACTCAAGGGAGTCAGCCCCAGCATTTT.

The J gene is TRBJ2-2, the V gene TRBV5-1, with TRBD1 matching 11 bases. V gave up 4 bases and J gave up 5 bases; unmatched junction bases: 4. The CDR3 covers 15 residues. In germline, CDR1 is SGHRS, CDR2 YFSETQ. DNA of the CDR3: TGCGCCAGCAGCACAGGACAGGGGGCGACCGGGGAGCTGTTTTTT. This gives the protein CASSTGQGATGELFF.

V gene TRBV28 combines with J gene TRBJ1-5; D may be TRBD1 (6 bases). This CDR3 spans 16 amino acids. From germline, CDR1 is MDHEN and CDR2 SYDVKM. The ends were cut back, 7 bases at V and 3 bases at J, with 19 bases in the middle. CDR3 bases: TGTGCCAGCATTCTAACAGGGAGGGCCCCCAATCAGCCCCAGCATTTT. Translating gives CASILTGRAPNQPQHF.

The chain recombines TRBV14 with TRBJ1-1; D ambiguous. V was trimmed by 0 bases and J by 7 bases, leaving 6 bases between them. CDR1 is SGHDN, CDR2 FVKESK, per germline. This CDR3 comprises 12 residues. CDR3 DNA sequence: TGTGCCAGCAGCCAAGACTGGTATGAAGCTTTCTTT. Translating gives CASSQDWYEAFF.